The 6 T cell receptor beta chains in this list originate from one sample, sequenced in a study of blood T cells in healthy people across ages. Alongside a J-beta primer mix, a sample-barcoded 5' primer served in a second PCR lasting roughly 7 to 11 cycles. TCRdb re-called the 5' RACE reads with MiXCR, one entry per CDR3 protein. The profile shows under 2 million distinct CDR3 sequences, about 35% of them singletons. Source material: blood. All receptors derive from a woman in her thirties in good health.

The chain joins TRBV14 to TRBJ1-5, with D perhaps matching TRBD1 (5 bases). Between the trimmed V and J ends, which lost 0 bases and 0 bases, there was a span of 15 bases. CDR1 SGHDN and CDR2 FVKESK come from the germline V gene. The CDR3 runs 18 residues. This CDR3 is CASSQERGTGDSNQPQHF. CDR3 nucleotides: TGTGCCAGCAGCCAAGAGAGGGGAACAGGAGATAGCAATCAGCCCCAGCATTTT.

The chain couples TRBV12-3 or TRBV12-4 to TRBJ2-5, with a possible D match to TRBD1 (5 bases). The CDR3 runs to 15 residues. V lost 7 bases to trimming and J lost 5 bases, with 20 bases between them. CDR3 coding DNA: TGTGCCAGCACCATAACCCTCGGCCCAGGGGAGACCCAGTACTTC. Its translation is CASTITLGPGETQYF.

This clonotype has just a few counts. The chain employs TRBV20-1 and TRBJ2-7; 8 bases are a match to TRBD2. V lost 2 bases and J lost 5; bases outside the gene matches: 20. CDR1 and CDR2 from the germline V gene are DFQATT and SNEGSKA (reference sequence). The CDR3 consists of 18 residues. The CDR3 here is CSARPEFGGGRGSNEQYF. CDR3 DNA: TGCAGTGCTAGACCCGAATTCGGGGGGGGGCGAGGGAGCAACGAGCAGTACTTC.

The rearrangement uses TRBV5-4 and TRBJ2-5; D gene uncertain. V shed 4 bases and J shed 2 bases, with 12 bases lying between them. In germline, CDR1 is SGHNT, CDR2 YYREEE (reference sequence). The CDR3 has 14 residues. CDR3 residues: CASSTEHRQETQYF. CDR3 DNA: TGTGCCAGCAGCACCGAACACCGACAAGAGACCCAGTACTTC.

The rearrangement links TRBV18 to TRBJ2-4, with a possible D match to TRBD2 (5 bases). The DNA matches TRBJ2-5 better at its end, which makes the J call doubtful. This CDR3 comprises 14 residues. Germline V CDR1 and CDR2: KGHSH, LQKENI. CDR3 amino acids: CASSPGQRGETQYF. The CDR3 coding sequence is TGTGCCAGCTCACCAGGTCAGAGAGGGGAGACCCAGTACTTC.

The chain links TRBV4-1 to TRBJ1-4; tentatively, D is TRBD1 (5 bases). Trimming cost V 1 base and J 4 bases, with 10 bases left between them. CDR1 is MGHRA and CDR2 is YSYEKL in the germline V gene. The CDR3 spans 15 residues. In DNA form, the CDR3 reads TGCGCCAGCAGCCAAGCTGGGGGGGGTAATGAAAAACTGTTTTTT. Its protein is CASSQAGGGNEKLFF.